This T cell receptor beta chain comes out of a study of Graves' ophthalmopathy and Graves' hyperthyroidism. Pregnant or lactating patients and those with other autoimmune diseases or uncontrolled infections were excluded. Investigators amplified TCR beta CDR3 regions from RNA transcripts. The library came from an HTBI-primed first-round RT-PCR and a second-round multiplex PCR. TCRdb analysed the multiplex PCR reads with MiXCR anew, one entry per CDR3 protein. The sample has 650,000 to 900,000 distinct CDR3 sequences; 40% are singletons. From germline, CDR1 is SGHDN and CDR2 FVKESK. The CDR3 contains 17 residues. Trimming removed 0 bases at V and 1 base at J, with 13 bases between.

This sequence was found in an adult man with Graves' ophthalmopathy. The sequencing sample was made of peripheral blood. V is TRBV14 and J is TRBJ1-5; D gene unclear. The CDR3 is CASSQDGRWGSNQPQHF. The CDR3 region has the DNA TGTGCCAGCAGCCAAGATGGCCGGTGGGGAAGCAATCAGCCCCAGCATTTT.